This TCR beta chain was recovered during a study of cytotoxic CD8 clonotypes in ibrutinib-treated CLL. This clone has only a few counts. As yet, its antigen is unknown. The same CDR3 arises from other DNA sequences in this sample as well. Using immunoSEQ multiplex PCR, the repertoire was profiled, and TCRdb retains in-frame clones only, with some absent. This table holds 100,000 or so clones, 50% to 65% found once. Findings and limits, study-wide: The study found baseline clonality above age-matched healthy donors, tracking circulating CD8+ T-cell counts.

Genomic DNA for TCR beta libraries, around 2 micrograms, came from cryopreserved PBMCs. The material was PBMCs, obtained after 24 months of ibrutinib treatment. This sequence originates from a human donor with chronic lymphocytic leukemia.

The chain's CDR3 is CASSPSSYEQYF. The CDR3 nucleotides read TGTGCCAGCTCACCATCAAGCTACGAGCAGTACTTC. J is TRBJ2-7 and V is TRBV18; the D is unclear. The CDR3 consists of 12 residues. The V end lost 2 bases, the J end lost 3 bases, and 5 bases lay between the germline ends. The germline CDR1 and CDR2 sequences are KGHSH and LQKENI.